The sequence of this T cell receptor (beta chain) was determined in a study of blood T cell repertoires in COVID-19. This clone was seen once. In the study's own analysis: Reference gene primer amplification yielded estimated nucleated cell counts. Libraries were prepared by immunoSEQ multiplex PCR; TCRdb keeps only in-frame clonotypes and omits some of them. Clone size and the V and J calls come from that table; the DNA yielded D and trimming. The table includes tens of thousands of clones, 84% detected once. Germline loops: CDR1 GTSNPN, CDR2 SVGIG (reference sequence). With V trimmed by 5 bases and J by 4 bases, 13 bases remained unmatched. The CDR3 is made up of 15 amino acids.

The sequence was collected from a middle-aged man with acute or convalescent COVID-19. The rearrangement joins TRBV30 to TRBJ2-7; 8 bases map to TRBD1. The specimen sequenced was peripheral blood. CDR3 loop: CAWENSGTGTYEQYF. The CDR3 region has the DNA TGTGCCTGGGAAAATTCCGGGACAGGCACTTACGAGCAGTACTTC. The entire variable domain, with the rest obtained from reference TRBV30 and TRBJ2-7, is as follows: SQTIHQWPATLVQPVGSPLSLECTVEGTSNPNLYWYRQAAGRGLQLLFYSVGIGQISSEVPQNLSASRPQDRQFILSSKKLLLSDSGFYLCAWENSGTGTYEQYFGPGTRLTVT.